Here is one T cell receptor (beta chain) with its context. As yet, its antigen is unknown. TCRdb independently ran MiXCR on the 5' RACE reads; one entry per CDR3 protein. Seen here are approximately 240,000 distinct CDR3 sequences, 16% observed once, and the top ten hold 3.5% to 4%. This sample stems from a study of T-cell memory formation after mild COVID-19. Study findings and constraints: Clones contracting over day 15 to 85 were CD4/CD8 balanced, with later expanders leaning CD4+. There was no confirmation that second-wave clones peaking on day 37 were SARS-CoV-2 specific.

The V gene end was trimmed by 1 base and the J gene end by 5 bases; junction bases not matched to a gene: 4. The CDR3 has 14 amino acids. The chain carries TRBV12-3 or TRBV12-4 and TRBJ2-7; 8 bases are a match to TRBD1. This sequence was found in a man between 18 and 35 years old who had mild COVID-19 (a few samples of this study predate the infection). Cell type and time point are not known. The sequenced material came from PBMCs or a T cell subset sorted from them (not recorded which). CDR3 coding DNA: TGTGCCAGCAGTTTAGGGACAGGGATGAACGAGCAGTACTTC. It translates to CASSLGTGMNEQYF.